A selection of T cell receptor beta chains follows, all from one sample in a study of OX40 agonist ivuxolimab in advanced cancers. Generated by immunoSEQ multiplex PCR, the TCRdb table keeps only in-frame clones and is missing some. The table lists 20,000 to 25,000 clones, just over 90% of them singletons. The source was CD4+ or CD8+ T cells sorted from blood, collected in a trial of the OX40 agonist ivuxolimab. The receptors originated from an adult with an advanced solid tumor such as melanoma, head and neck, liver or kidney cancer. CDR3s include the opening cysteine and the closing phenylalanine or tryptophan. Each record gives: clone size, J gene, D gene, V gene, CDR3 protein, CDR3 DNA. The D gene is left open where the match is weak. Some rows have no size entry. The others give once, few or many, or a class for an expanded clone.

.	TRBJ2-3	.	TRBV4-1	CASSQVLDSTDTQYF	TGCGCCAGCAGCCAAGTACTGGACAGTACAGATACGCAGTATTTT
.	TRBJ2-7	TRBD1	TRBV6-1	CASSGGQAFSYEQYF	TGTGCCAGCAGTGGCGGACAGGCCTTCTCCTACGAGCAGTACTTC
.	TRBJ1-2	.	TRBV4-2	CASSQVAYGYTF	TGTGCCAGCAGCCAAGTTGCGTATGGCTACACCTTC
.	TRBJ1-1	.	TRBV5-1	CASSPGSGYMNTEAFF	TGCGCCAGCAGCCCCGGTTCTGGGTACATGAACACTGAAGCTTTCTTT
.	TRBJ2-1	.	TRBV9	CASSVSDINFRNEQFF	TGTGCCAGCAGCGTATCGGACATAAACTTTCGGAATGAGCAGTTCTTC
.	TRBJ2-2	TRBD2	TRBV5-1	CASSLALAGGPTTGELFF	TGCGCCAGCAGCTTGGCTCTAGCGGGGGGGCCGACCACCGGGGAGCTGTTTTTT
.	TRBJ2-5	TRBD2	TRBV7-7	CASSAGLAKETQYF	TGTGCTAGCAGCGCAGGACTAGCCAAAGAGACCCAGTACTTC
.	TRBJ1-5	.	TRBV7-2	CASSLSHSNQPQHF	TGTGCCAGCAGCTTAAGTCATAGCAATCAGCCCCAGCATTTT
.	TRBJ2-2	.	TRBV27	CASSSHYTGELFF	TGTGCCAGCAGTTCCCACTACACCGGGGAGCTGTTTTTT
.	TRBJ1-1	.	TRBV7-9	CASSLVTVSEAFF	TGTGCCAGCAGCTTAGTTACAGTATCTGAAGCTTTCTTT
.	TRBJ2-2	.	TRBV6-5	CASSYSGGELFF	TGTGCCAGCAGTTACTCAGGGGGGGAGCTGTTTTTT
.	TRBJ1-5	.	TRBV5-5	CASTLFPEDQPQHF	TGTGCCAGCACCCTGTTCCCTGAGGATCAGCCCCAGCATTTT
.	TRBJ1-2	TRBD1	TRBV7-2	CASSMGTGSGYTF	TGTGCCAGCAGCATGGGGACAGGGTCGGGCTACACCTTC
.	TRBJ2-2	.	TRBV11-2	CASSLGSGELFF	TGTGCCAGCAGCTTAGGGTCCGGGGAGCTGTTTTTT
.	TRBJ2-5	TRBD2	TRBV5-4	CASSSGTSNGETQYF	TGTGCCAGCAGCTCCGGGACTAGCAATGGAGAGACCCAGTACTTC
.	TRBJ1-2	.	TRBV5-6	CASSFGRTFSYGYTF	TGTGCCAGCAGCTTCGGCAGGACCTTCAGCTATGGCTACACCTTC
.	TRBJ2-3	TRBD1	TRBV9	CASSGGQGSTDTQYF	TGTGCCAGCAGCGGGGGACAGGGTAGCACAGATACGCAGTATTTT
.	TRBJ2-7	TRBD1	TRBV2	CASRGTGSYEQYF	TGTGCCAGCAGGGGGACAGGCTCCTACGAGCAGTACTTC
.	TRBJ1-1	.	TRBV19	CASSFRTDLNTEAFF	TGTGCCAGTAGTTTTCGGACAGACCTAAACACTGAAGCTTTCTTT
once	TRBJ2-7	TRBD1	TRBV6-5	CASSYSPDRLDYEQYF	TGTGCCAGCAGTTATAGCCCGGACAGGTTGGACTACGAGCAGTACTTC
.	TRBJ1-6	.	TRBV7-9	CASSLVETVYNSPLHF	TGTGCCAGCAGCTTAGTCGAGACAGTCTATAATTCACCCCTCCACTTT
.	TRBJ2-7	TRBD2	TRBV30	CAWSTTTSGGLQNEQYF	TGTGCCTGGAGTACAACTACTAGCGGGGGGTTGCAGAACGAGCAGTACTTC
.	TRBJ2-7	.	TRBV4-1	CASSQSRQSSYEQYF	TGCGCCAGCAGCCAATCCAGACAGAGCTCCTACGAGCAGTACTTC
.	TRBJ1-4	.	TRBV7-8	CASSPFVVKALNEKLFF	TGTGCCAGCAGCCCGTTTGTCGTTAAGGCCCTTAATGAAAAACTGTTTTTT